The 23 T cell receptor beta chains listed next were all sequenced from one sample in a study of blood T cell repertoires in COVID-19. Repertoires were generated with immunoSEQ multiplex PCR, while TCRdb's copy carries only in-frame clones and drops some. The sample lists approximately 170,000 clones, approximately 86% seen once, with around 1.1% in the top ten. Sequenced sample: peripheral blood. These receptor sequences come from a man aged 30 to 45 with acute or convalescent COVID-19.

This clone was seen more than once but under ten times. The chain employs TRBV5-1 and TRBJ2-1; D gene ambiguous. This CDR3 is built from 14 residues. V was trimmed by 4 bases and J by 10 bases, leaving 18 bases between them. Germline values: CDR1 SGHRS, CDR2 YFSETQ. Here the CDR3 reads CASSPGNYDWEQFF. In nucleotides, the CDR3 is TGCGCCAGCAGCCCGGGTAACTACGACTGGGAGCAGTTCTTC.

The gene calls are TRBV5-1 and TRBJ2-1, with 8 nucleotides matching TRBD2. The germline gives CDR1 SGHRS, CDR2 YFSETQ. The CDR3 has 18 residues. Losses at the gene ends were 4 bases for V and 1 base for J; bases not matched to a gene: 13. The CDR3 reads CASSAASSGGFSYNEQFF. The CDR3 DNA reads as TGCGCCAGCAGCGCAGCCTCCAGCGGGGGTTTTTCCTACAATGAGCAGTTCTTC.

This clone was observed once. J is TRBJ1-1 and V is TRBV29-1, with D perhaps TRBD1 (6 bases). V was shortened by 8 bases and J by 2 bases, with 12 bases between the two germline ends. CDR1 is SQVTM and CDR2 is ANQGSEA in the germline V gene. The length of the CDR3 is 12 residues. The CDR3 DNA follows: TGCAGCTTTACAGGGTTCAACACTGAAGCTTTCTTT. Translation gives CSFTGFNTEAFF. The whole variable domain, remainder taken from reference TRBV29-1 and TRBJ1-1, is SAVISQKPSRDICQRGTSLTIQCQVDSQVTMMFWYRQQPGQSLTLIATANQGSEATYESGFVIDKFPISRPNLTFSTLTVSNMSPEDSSIYLCSFTGFNTEAFFGQGTRLTVV.

The chain carries TRBV30 and TRBJ1-1; D is unclear. CDR1 and CDR2 (germline): GTSNPN, SVGIG (reference sequence). The CDR3 has 12 residues. V dropped 7 bases and J dropped 4 bases, with 13 bases sitting between them. The CDR3 DNA reads TGTGCCTTAAAGCCACGAGGCACTGAAGCTTTCTTT. This gives the protein CALKPRGTEAFF.

As for this clone: Other DNA sequences from this sample encode an identical CDR3 as well. This chain joins TRBV28 and TRBJ1-5, with 8 bases fitting TRBD1. The CDR3 contains 15 residues. The germline CDR1 and CDR2 sequences are MDHEN and SYDVKM. V shed 6 bases, J shed 3 bases, and the junction held 7 bases outside the gene matches. In DNA, the CDR3 is TGTGCCAGCAGCTACAGGGGGGGGTCCAATCAGCCCCAGCATTTT. It encodes CASSYRGGSNQPQHF.

The gene calls are TRBV30 and TRBJ2-1; the match to TRBD2 covers 7 bases. The CDR3 totals 15 residues. The V gene's germline CDR1 is GTSNPN and CDR2 SVGIG (reference sequence). V lost 6 bases and J lost 0; bases outside the gene matches: 8. The CDR3 coding sequence is TGTGCCTGCGCTAGCGGTAAGAGCTCCTACAATGAGCAGTTCTTC. Translation gives CACASGKSSYNEQFF.

The V and J genes are TRBV4-2 and TRBJ1-3; no firm D call. The CDR3 covers 16 residues. V was shortened by 3 bases and J by 7 bases, with 19 bases between the two germline ends. Germline lookup yields CDR1 LGHNA and CDR2 YNFKEQ. The CDR3 DNA reads TGTGCCAGCAGCCACCCCCCAGAGGGATTTAAGAACACCATATATTTT. It specifies CASSHPPEGFKNTIYF.

V and J are TRBV5-1 and TRBJ2-5; D is perhaps TRBD2 (6 bases). This CDR3 spans 14 amino acids. Germline assignment: CDR1 SGHRS and CDR2 YFSETQ. Trimming took 2 bases from V and 2 from J, leaving 10 bases between them. The CDR3 spells CASSLVSGQETQYF. The DNA of the CDR3 is TGCGCCAGCAGCTTAGTTAGCGGACAAGAGACCCAGTACTTC.

This clone came up a few times. J is TRBJ1-1 and V is TRBV25-1; D gene uncertain. V was shortened by 6 bases and J by 1 base, with 12 bases between the two germline ends. The V gene's germline CDR1 is MGHDK and CDR2 SYGVNS. This CDR3 contains 14 residues. CDR3: CASSGRWGNTEAFF. The CDR3 region has the DNA TGTGCCAGCAGCGGGAGGTGGGGGAACACTGAAGCTTTCTTT. The variable domain in full, with the rest retrieved from reference TRBV25-1 and TRBJ1-1, is EADIYQTPRYLVIGTGKKITLECSQTMGHDKMYWYQQDPGMELHLIHYSYGVNSTEKGDLSSESTVSRIRTEHFPLTLESARPSHTSQYLCASSGRWGNTEAFFGQGTRLTVV.

The chain carries TRBV7-3 and TRBJ2-1; TRBD1 aligns across 7 bases. The germline V gene encodes CDR1 SGHTA and CDR2 FQGTGA. The CDR3 loop spans 16 amino acids. The V segment lost 1 base and the J segment 6 bases; nucleotides outside the gene matches: 9. Here the CDR3 reads CASSLIRTGTRNEQFF. As DNA, the CDR3 is TGTGCCAGCAGCTTAATAAGGACAGGTACCCGCAATGAGCAGTTCTTC. The full variable domain, with the rest looked up from reference TRBV7-3 and TRBJ2-1, is GAGVSQTPSNKVTEKGKYVELRCDPISGHTALYWYRQSLGQGPEFLIYFQGTGAADDSGLPNDRFFAVRPEGSVSTLKIQRTERGDSAVYLCASSLIRTGTRNEQFFGPGTRLTVL.

The rearrangement uses TRBV18 and TRBJ1-2; 8 nucleotides line up with TRBD1. Germline assignment: CDR1 KGHSH and CDR2 LQKENI. V lost 7 bases and J lost 4; bases outside the gene matches: 5. This CDR3 region has 13 residues. CDR3 sequence reads: CASLQTGGYGYTF. The CDR3 DNA follows: TGTGCCAGCTTGCAAACAGGGGGCTATGGCTACACCTTC.

V gene TRBV9 combines with J gene TRBJ1-6; D uncertain. There are 13 residues in the CDR3. V dropped 0 bases and J dropped 12 bases, with 10 bases sitting between them. CDR1 SGDLS and CDR2 YYNGEE come from the germline V gene. CDR3 sequence (DNA): TGTGCCAGCAGCGTAGGGGTAGGAGGACCCCTCCACTTT. This sequence encodes CASSVGVGGPLHF.

The V gene is TRBV6-5, the J gene TRBJ1-1, with D possibly being TRBD1 (6 bases). Germline V gene data show CDR1 as MNHEY and CDR2 as SVGAGI. CDR3 length: 14 residues. Trimming removed 5 bases at V and 1 base at J, with 11 bases between. CDR3 sequence (DNA): TGTGCCAGCAGTAGCGACAGGTCGAACACTGAAGCTTTCTTT. This sequence encodes CASSSDRSNTEAFF.

V is TRBV10-3 and J is TRBJ1-1; D might be TRBD1 (6 bases). The CDR3 is 14 residues long. CDR1 is ENHRY, CDR2 SYGVKD, per germline. V lost 9 bases and J 4 bases, leaving 18 bases between the germline ends. CDR3 residues: CAIGAVTGITEAFF. For the CDR3, the DNA is TGTGCCATAGGGGCCGTTACAGGGATCACTGAAGCTTTCTTT.

The chain joins TRBV19 to TRBJ2-7; perhaps TRBD1 as D (6 bases). The germline V gene has CDR1 LNHDA and CDR2 SQIVND (reference sequence). This CDR3 comprises 15 residues. Trimming shortened V by 5 bases and J by 2 bases, and 16 bases separated the two germline ends. The CDR3 loop is CASSRGHTIPYEQYF. CDR3 DNA sequence: TGTGCCAGTAGTCGGGGACACACGATCCCCTACGAGCAGTACTTC.

The V and J genes are TRBV4-1 and TRBJ2-7; tentatively, D is TRBD1 (6 bases). CDR1 and CDR2 from the germline V gene are MGHRA and YSYEKL. The CDR3 length is 15 residues. Trimming shortened V by 0 bases and J by 7 bases, and 16 bases separated the two germline ends. CDR3 bases: TGCGCCAGCAGCCAAGACGGTCAGGGGCTAGGGGAGCAGTACTTC. It yields the protein CASSQDGQGLGEQYF.

The V call is TRBV9, the J call TRBJ2-6; possible D gene TRBD1, 5 bases. This CDR3 region has 14 residues. Trimming left V 4 bases short and J 1 base short, with 6 bases between. Per germline, CDR1 SGDLS and CDR2 YYNGEE. CDR3 region: CASSPGSGANVLTF. CDR3 DNA: TGTGCCAGCAGCCCAGGGTCTGGGGCCAACGTCCTGACTTTC.

The rearrangement joins TRBV27 to TRBJ2-7; 7 nucleotides agree with TRBD1. This CDR3 contains 13 residues. The V gene's germline CDR1 is MNHEY and CDR2 SMNVEV (reference sequence). The trim removed 6 bases at V and 2 bases at J, leaving 4 bases unmatched. CDR3 in DNA: TGTGCCAGCAGGAGGACAGGTACCTACGAGCAGTACTTC. Amino acids: CASRRTGTYEQYF.

The chain couples TRBV30 to TRBJ1-2; 7 bases are a match to TRBD1. Germline assignment: CDR1 GTSNPN and CDR2 SVGIG (reference sequence). The CDR3 extends over 12 amino acids. V lost 4 bases and J lost 4; bases outside the gene matches: 3. The CDR3 nucleotides read TGTGCCTGGACCAGGGACAGCTATGGCTACACCTTC. Translation: CAWTRDSYGYTF.

V and J are TRBV4-1 and TRBJ1-4; 7 bases are a match to TRBD1. Germline V gene sequence: CDR1 MGHRA, CDR2 YSYEKL. V lost 4 bases and J lost 5; bases outside the gene matches: 4. This CDR3 comprises 14 residues. The CDR3 is CASSLGQRNEKLFF. The CDR3 region has the DNA TGCGCCAGCAGCCTGGGACAGAGAAATGAAAAACTGTTTTTT.

The chain has TRBV5-1 and TRBJ2-6; D gene uncertain. V was shortened by 7 bases and J by 3 bases, with 11 bases between the two germline ends. The CDR3 runs to 14 residues. Germline CDR1 is SGHRS and CDR2 is YFSETQ. The CDR3 nucleotides read TGCGCCAGCGTCCCGACAAGTGGGGCCAACGTCCTGACTTTC. It translates to CASVPTSGANVLTF.

This chain links TRBV4-2 with TRBJ1-2, with 9 bases matching TRBD1. The germline CDR1 and CDR2 sequences are LGHNA and YNFKEQ. The CDR3 is 14 amino acids. After removal of 5 bases from V and 7 bases from J, the junction contained 8 bases not matched to a gene. The CDR3 DNA sequence: TGTGCCAGCAGCTCCAATCCGGGACAGGGTGGCTACACCTTC. Its translation: CASSSNPGQGGYTF.

The chain joins TRBV19 to TRBJ2-5, with D possibly TRBD1 on 6 matching bases. In germline, CDR1 is LNHDA, CDR2 SQIVND (reference sequence). V was pared by 10 bases and J by 5 bases, with 11 bases between. CDR3 length: 11 residues. CDR3 sequence reads: CATSRGETQYF. The DNA for the CDR3 is TGTGCCACCTCTAGGGGGGAGACCCAGTACTTC.